What follows are 4 T cell receptor beta chains derived from one specimen sequenced in a study of response to subunit inactivated influenza vaccine. TCRdb itself ran the RT-PCR reads through MiXCR, one entry per CDR3 protein. The profile covers about 500,000 distinct CDR3 sequences, with more than 15% appearing a single time and over 2.5% taken by the ten largest. The starting material was CD4+ T cells sorted from PBMCs, obtained less than 30 months after vaccination. Every receptor here comes from a man aged 45-69 years who received an inactivated influenza vaccine.

This clonotype has just a few counts. The V and J genes are TRBV3-1 and TRBJ2-7, with 7 nucleotides matching TRBD2. The CDR3 spans 15 residues. Germline loops: CDR1 LGHDT, CDR2 YNNKEL (reference sequence). J was trimmed by 3 bases and V by 4 bases; bases with no gene match: 9. CDR3 DNA: TGTGCCAGCAGCCGGCCGGGACTACCTATCTACGAGCAGTACTTC. It is translated as CASSRPGLPIYEQYF.

This clonotype showed up just a few times. The rearrangement links TRBV28 to TRBJ1-5; 7 bases are a match to TRBD1. The germline CDR1 and CDR2 sequences are MDHEN and SYDVKM. The CDR3 loop spans 16 amino acids. V was clipped by 7 bases and J by 6 bases; unmatched bases: 15. The CDR3 coding sequence is TGTGCCAGCATCCCCCCCTCGCGACAGGGAGCTCAGCCCCAGCATTTT. It codes for CASIPPSRQGAQPQHF. The full variable domain, in which reference TRBV28 and TRBJ1-5 provide the parts outside the CDR3, is DVKVTQSSRYLVKRTGEKVFLECVQDMDHENMFWYRQDPGLGLRLIYFSYDVKMKEKGDIPEGYSVSREKKERFSLILESASTNQTSMYLCASIPPSRQGAQPQHFGDGTRLSIL.

There are a few counts of this clonotype. This chain joins TRBV29-1 and TRBJ2-4; tentatively, D is TRBD1 (5 bases). The CDR3 length is 15 residues. The germline V gene has CDR1 SQVTM and CDR2 ANQGSEA. V lost 6 bases, J lost 0 bases, and 15 bases lay in between. The CDR3 DNA follows: TGCAGCGTATGGGATAAGGGGCTAGCCAAAAACATTCAGTACTTC. It yields the protein CSVWDKGLAKNIQYF.

The chain is built from TRBV28 and TRBJ2-2; D uncertain. This CDR3 region has 17 residues. V was clipped by 2 bases and J by 3 bases, with 16 bases between them. Germline V CDR1 and CDR2: MDHEN, SYDVKM. The CDR3 sequence is CASSLAGWGRDTGELFF. The CDR3 DNA sequence: TGTGCCAGCAGTTTAGCAGGTTGGGGAAGGGACACCGGGGAGCTGTTTTTT.